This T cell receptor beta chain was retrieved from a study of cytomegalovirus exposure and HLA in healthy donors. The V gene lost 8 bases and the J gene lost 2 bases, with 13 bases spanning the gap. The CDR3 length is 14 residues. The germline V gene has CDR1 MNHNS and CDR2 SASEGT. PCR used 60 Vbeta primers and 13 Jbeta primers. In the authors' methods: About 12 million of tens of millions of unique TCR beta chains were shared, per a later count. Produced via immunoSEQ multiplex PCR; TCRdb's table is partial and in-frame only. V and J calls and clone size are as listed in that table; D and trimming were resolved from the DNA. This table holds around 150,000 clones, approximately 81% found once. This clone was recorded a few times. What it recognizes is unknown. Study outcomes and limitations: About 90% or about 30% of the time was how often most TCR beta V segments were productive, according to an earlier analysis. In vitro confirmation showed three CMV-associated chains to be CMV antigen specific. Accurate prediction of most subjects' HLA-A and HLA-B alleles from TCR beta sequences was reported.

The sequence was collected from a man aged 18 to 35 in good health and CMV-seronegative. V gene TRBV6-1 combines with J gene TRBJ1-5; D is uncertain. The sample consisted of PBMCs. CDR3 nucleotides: TGTGCCAGCCTATATACTCTTGGCAATCAGCCCCAGCATTTT. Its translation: CASLYTLGNQPQHF.